The sequence of this T cell receptor (beta chain) was determined in a study of blood T cell repertoires in COVID-19. Study-level information: Sources were T cells, B-cell-depleted T cells, or PBMCs; the material itself was cDNA or gDNA.

Sequencing used immunoSEQ multiplex PCR; TCRdb keeps in-frame clones, though not all of them. The table includes about 250,000 clones, 80% to 90% detected once. Trimming shortened V by 1 base and J by 7 bases, and 10 bases separated the two germline ends. The germline V gene has CDR1 LGHDT and CDR2 YNNKEL (reference sequence). The CDR3 sequence is 13 residues long. The specimen was PBMCs or T cells enriched from blood (not recorded which). This chain joins TRBV3-1 (or the pseudogene TRBV3-2) and TRBJ1-1, with D possibly TRBD1 on 5 matching bases. The source is a woman in her late teens or twenties who had recovered from COVID-19. CDR3 region: CASSQGQLGEAFF. CDR3 DNA: TGTGCCAGCAGCCAAGGACAGCTAGGTGAAGCTTTCTTT.